The clone carrying this TCR beta chain showed up many times. Deletions cut 4 bases from V and 7 bases from J, with 15 bases between. CDR1 is SGHTA, CDR2 FQGNSA, per germline. The CDR3 spans 14 residues. The TCRbeta library was prepared with unique molecular identifiers. TCRdb re-derived calls from the PCR reads in MiXCR, one entry per CDR3 protein. The table lists fewer than 200,000 distinct CDR3 sequences, about 6.4% of them singletons. The sample belongs to a study of T-cell reconstitution after alpha-beta-depleted transplantation in children. Sequenced here: PBMCs from the stem cell graft donor, sampled from the stem cell graft. This clonotype was obtained from a human donor who donated a stem cell graft to a child with Wiskott-Aldrich syndrome. The V and J genes are TRBV7-2 and TRBJ2-3; possibly TRBD2 for D (6 bases). The CDR3 here is CASSYLTRGNTQYF. CDR3 DNA: TGTGCCAGCAGCTACCTGACTAGAGGGAATACGCAGTATTTT.